The rows below give T cell receptor beta chains drawn from one sample of a study of T cell repertoires in cytomegalovirus infection. A single record per CDR3 protein comes from TCRdb applying MiXCR to the reads. In the table there are about 230,000 distinct CDR3 sequences, under 25% of which are singletons. Sequencing used CD8+ T cells from PBMCs. The receptors were sampled from a human donor in good health (CMV status not recorded). Some clones in this sample may be carry-over from other donors' samples. Each CDR3 is given with its conserved first and last residue. Where a row states a size, it is once, few, many or the class of an expanded clone; other rows omit it.

clone_size v_call cdr3_aa
- TRBV19 CASSFGHAYEQYF
few TRBV28 CASRPGQNWGNEQFF
few TRBV28 CASSLIGTQEKLFF
many TRBV6-6 CASSSTGLYEQYF
many TRBV7-9 CASSLVGGLQFF
many TRBV7-9 CASSPAAGTGGYEQYF
few TRBV6-6 CASHDRGDIETQYF
- TRBV28 CASRPGTSGTNEQFF
few TRBV7-9 CASSPTLPTQYF
many TRBV10-3 CAISGSRGQENTIYF
- TRBV20-1 CSARGIGRSEAFF
few TRBV10-3 CAISARGLGNTIYF
- TRBV5-1 CVSSSANSPLHF
few TRBV11-2 CASSPWGGGDQETQYF
few TRBV20-1 CSAPLLVRGRTDTQYF
- TRBV29-1 CSVDDGGIPEAFF
few TRBV20-1 CSARIAFQETQYF
few TRBV28 CASSLILAGGETQYF
many TRBV7-9 CASSPAGSYEQYF
- TRBV9 CASSATQGEKGGELFF
many TRBV7-6 CASSLRSSGGYEQYF
- TRBV9 CASSPGVSYGYTF